This TCR beta chain comes out of a study of blood T cell repertoires in COVID-19. TCRdb keeps only in-frame clones here, not all; method: immunoSEQ multiplex PCR. Of around 250,000 clones in the sample, roughly 79% were seen once. The CDR3 length is 12 residues. Germline V gene data show CDR1 as SGHTA and CDR2 as FQGNSA. V lost 5 bases to trimming and J lost 5 bases; unmatched junction nucleotides: 1. The V call is TRBV7-2, the J call TRBJ2-3; 7 bases line up with TRBD2. The TCR was taken from a man aged 35 to 55 who had recovered from COVID-19. What was sequenced was PBMCs or T cells enriched from blood (not recorded which). The CDR3 sequence is CASSASGDTQYF. The CDR3 nucleotides read TGTGCCAGCAGCGCTAGCGGAGATACGCAGTATTTT.